This T cell receptor (beta chain) is drawn from a study of identical twins. General study findings and limits: Partial confounding of zero-insertion analyses by invariant MAIT and iNKT cells was possible. Insertions were reduced in abundant cord blood beta clonotypes but not in memory repertoires.

Unique molecular identifiers were present on the cDNA, and a universal primer site came from template switching. TCRdb re-derived calls from the 5' RACE reads in MiXCR, one entry per CDR3 protein. Of 200,000 to 300,000 distinct CDR3 sequences listed, 10% to 13% were seen once; the top ten hold roughly 10%. Healthy Caucasians supplied all donations. This clonotype was counted a few times. Antigen specificity is unknown. V trimming: 3 bases; J trimming: 11 bases; junction bases outside the gene matches: 18. CDR1 DFQATT and CDR2 SNEGSKA come from the germline V gene (reference sequence). This CDR3 region has 16 residues.

V usage is TRBV20-1 and J usage is TRBJ2-3; 9 positions match TRBD2. This sequence originates from a man between 50 and 59 years old in good health. Source material: memory T cells sorted from blood. CDR3 loop: CSASNPTAGGLLKQYF. The CDR3 bases are TGCAGTGCTAGTAACCCCACCGCGGGAGGGCTTCTAAAGCAGTATTTT.